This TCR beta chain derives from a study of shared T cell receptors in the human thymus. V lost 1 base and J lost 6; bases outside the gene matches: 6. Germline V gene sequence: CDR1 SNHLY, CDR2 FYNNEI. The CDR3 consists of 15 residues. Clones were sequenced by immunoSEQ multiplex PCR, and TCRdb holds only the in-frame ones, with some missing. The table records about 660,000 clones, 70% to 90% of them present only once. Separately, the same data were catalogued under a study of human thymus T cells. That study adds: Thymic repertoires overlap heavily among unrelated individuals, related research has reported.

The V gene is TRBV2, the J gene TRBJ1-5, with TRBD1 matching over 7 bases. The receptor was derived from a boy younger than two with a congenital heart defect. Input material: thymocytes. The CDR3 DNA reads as TGTGCCAGCAGTGAAGGGGACAGAGACGGTCAGCCCCAGCATTTT. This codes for CASSEGDRDGQPQHF.